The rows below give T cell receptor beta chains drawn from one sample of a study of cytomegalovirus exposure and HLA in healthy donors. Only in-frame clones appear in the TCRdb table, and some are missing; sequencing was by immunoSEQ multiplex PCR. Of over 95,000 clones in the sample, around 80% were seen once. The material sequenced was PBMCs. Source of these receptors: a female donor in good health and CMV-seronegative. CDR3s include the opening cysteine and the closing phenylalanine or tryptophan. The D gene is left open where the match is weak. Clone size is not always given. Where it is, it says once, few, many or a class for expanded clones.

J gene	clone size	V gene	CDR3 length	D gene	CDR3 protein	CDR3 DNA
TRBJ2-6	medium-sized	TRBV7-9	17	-	CASSTGQSSSGANVLTF	TGTGCCAGCAGCACCGGACAGAGTAGCTCTGGGGCCAACGTCCTGACTTTC
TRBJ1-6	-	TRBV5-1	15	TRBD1	CASSSSTGGNSPLHF	TGCGCCAGCAGCTCCTCCACAGGGGGAAATTCACCCCTCCACTTT
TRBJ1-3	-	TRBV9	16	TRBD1	CASSVAGTGTGNTIYF	TGTGCCAGCAGCGTAGCTGGGACAGGGACAGGAAACACCATATATTTT
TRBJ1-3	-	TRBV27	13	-	CASSPNSGNTIYF	TGTGCCAGCTCCCCCAACTCTGGAAACACCATATATTTT
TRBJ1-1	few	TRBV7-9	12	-	CASSPGGYEAFF	TGTGCCAGCAGCCCCGGAGGGTATGAAGCTTTCTTT
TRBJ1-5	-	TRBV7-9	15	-	CASSLSGMGGQPQHF	TGTGCCAGCAGCTTATCGGGGATGGGCGGTCAGCCCCAGCATTTT
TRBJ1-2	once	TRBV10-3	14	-	CAISGQAVSYGYTF	TGTGCCATCAGTGGACAGGCGGTGAGCTATGGCTACACCTTC
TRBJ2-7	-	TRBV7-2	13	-	CASSRGGSYEQYF	TGTGCCAGCAGTAGAGGGGGTTCCTACGAGCAGTACTTC
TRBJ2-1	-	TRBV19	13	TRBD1	CASMTGYSNEQFF	TGTGCCAGTATGACAGGGTACTCCAATGAGCAGTTCTTC
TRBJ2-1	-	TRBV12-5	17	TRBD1	CASGSPTSGTGGNEQFF	TGTGCTAGTGGTTCGCCGACGTCCGGGACAGGGGGCAATGAGCAGTTCTTC
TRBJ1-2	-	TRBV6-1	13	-	CASSEAGDLGYTF	TGTGCCAGCAGTGAAGCAGGGGACTTAGGCTACACCTTC
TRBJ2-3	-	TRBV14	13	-	CASSQASADTQYF	TGTGCCAGCAGCCAAGCCTCGGCAGATACGCAGTATTTT
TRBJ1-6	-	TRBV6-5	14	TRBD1	CASSYYAGGSPLHF	TGTGCCAGCAGTTACTACGCAGGGGGATCACCCCTCCACTTT
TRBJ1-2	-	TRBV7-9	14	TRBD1	CASSLGQGLGGYTF	TGTGCCAGCAGCTTAGGACAGGGCTTGGGAGGCTACACCTTC
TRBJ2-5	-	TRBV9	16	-	CASSGPVGANQETQYF	TGTGCCAGCAGCGGCCCTGTAGGGGCAAACCAAGAGACCCAGTACTTC
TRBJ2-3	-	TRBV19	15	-	CASSIGRGKTDTQYF	TGTGCCAGTAGTATAGGTAGAGGGAAAACAGATACGCAGTATTTT
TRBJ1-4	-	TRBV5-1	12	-	CASSLPDEKLFF	TGCGCCAGCAGCTTACCGGATGAAAAACTGTTTTTT
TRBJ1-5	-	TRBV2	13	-	CASLNRVGQPQHF	TGTGCCAGCCTAAACAGGGTTGGACAGCCCCAGCATTTT
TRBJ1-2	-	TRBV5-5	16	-	CASSLGGMGLDYGYTF	TGTGCCAGCAGCTTGGGCGGGATGGGTCTAGACTATGGCTACACCTTC
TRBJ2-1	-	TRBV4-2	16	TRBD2	CASSQEPSGGHNEQFF	TGTGCCAGCAGCCAAGAACCCTCGGGGGGACACAATGAGCAGTTCTTC
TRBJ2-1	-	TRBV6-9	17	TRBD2	CASPHPSGSLSYNEQFF	TGTGCCAGCCCACACCCTAGCGGTTCACTCTCCTACAATGAGCAGTTCTTC
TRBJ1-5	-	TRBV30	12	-	CAWGSGSQPQHF	TGTGCCTGGGGCAGTGGGAGTCAGCCCCAGCATTTT
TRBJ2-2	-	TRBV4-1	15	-	CASSQEYPGTGELFF	TGCGCCAGCAGCCAAGAGTATCCGGGAACCGGGGAGCTGTTTTTT
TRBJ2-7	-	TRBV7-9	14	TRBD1	CASSPGQGLYEQYF	TGTGCCAGCAGCCCGGGACAGGGCCTCTACGAGCAGTACTTC
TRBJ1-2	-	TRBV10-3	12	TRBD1	CATGQGGLGYTF	TGTGCCACGGGACAGGGGGGATTGGGCTACACCTTC
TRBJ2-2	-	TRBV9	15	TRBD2	CASSVVGLAGGELFF	TGTGCCAGCAGCGTAGTCGGACTAGCGGGAGGGGAGCTGTTTTTT
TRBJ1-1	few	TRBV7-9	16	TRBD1	CASSPRGGEENTEAFF	TGTGCCAGCAGCCCTAGAGGGGGCGAAGAGAACACTGAAGCTTTCTTT
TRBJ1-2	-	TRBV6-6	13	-	CASSLGQGNGYTF	TGTGCCAGCAGCCTGGGGCAGGGGAATGGCTACACCTTC
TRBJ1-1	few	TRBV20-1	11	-	CRAGGAAEAFF	TGCAGGGCGGGGGGCGCCGCTGAAGCTTTCTTT
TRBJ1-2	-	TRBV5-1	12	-	CASSLDSCGYTF	TGCGCCAGCAGCTTGGACAGCTGTGGCTACACCTTC
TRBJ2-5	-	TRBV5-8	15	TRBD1	CASSAGTGDSETQYF	TGTGCCAGCAGCGCTGGGACAGGGGATTCGGAGACCCAGTACTTC
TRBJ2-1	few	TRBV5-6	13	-	CASSSTGSGEQFF	TGTGCCAGCAGCTCAACAGGGTCGGGTGAGCAGTTCTTC
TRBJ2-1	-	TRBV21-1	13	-	CARARTDNNEQFF	TGTGCCAGAGCGCGGACTGACAACAATGAGCAGTTCTTC
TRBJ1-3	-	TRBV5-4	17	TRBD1	CASSWGPDRGSGNTIYF	TGTGCCAGCAGCTGGGGGCCCGACAGGGGCTCTGGAAACACCATATATTTT
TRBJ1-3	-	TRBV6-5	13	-	CASRRDIGNTIYF	TGTGCCAGCCGCCGGGACATCGGAAACACCATATATTTT
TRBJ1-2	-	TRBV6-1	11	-	CASTEGYGYTF	TGTGCCAGCACCGAGGGCTATGGCTACACCTTC
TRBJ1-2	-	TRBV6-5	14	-	CASSYSSRQDGYTF	TGTGCCAGCAGTTACTCGAGTAGACAGGATGGCTACACCTTC
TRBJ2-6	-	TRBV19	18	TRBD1	CASSIIQGVNSGANVLTF	TGTGCCAGTAGTATAATCCAGGGGGTTAACTCTGGGGCCAACGTCCTGACTTTC
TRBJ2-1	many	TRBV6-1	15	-	CASSESTELYNEQFF	TGTGCCAGCAGTGAATCGACAGAACTCTACAATGAGCAGTTCTTC
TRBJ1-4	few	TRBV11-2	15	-	CASSGQTANNEKLFF	TGTGCCAGCAGCGGCCAGACAGCGAATAATGAAAAACTGTTTTTT
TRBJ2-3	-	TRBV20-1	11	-	CSYPRGYEQYF	TGCAGTTACCCAAGGGGGTATGAGCAGTATTTT
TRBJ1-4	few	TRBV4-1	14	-	CASSQERSWEKLFF	TGCGCCAGCAGCCAAGAGAGGTCGTGGGAAAAACTGTTTTTT
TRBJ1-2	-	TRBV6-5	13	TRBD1	CASRRKGGGGYTF	TGTGCCAGCAGAAGAAAAGGGGGCGGTGGCTACACCTTC
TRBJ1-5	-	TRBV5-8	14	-	CASSSPYSNQPQHF	TGTGCCAGCAGCTCGCCCTATAGCAATCAGCCCCAGCATTTT
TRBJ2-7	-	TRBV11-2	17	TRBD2	CASSRTIAGVNSYEQYF	TGTGCCAGCAGCCGAACGATAGCGGGGGTTAACTCCTACGAGCAGTACTTC
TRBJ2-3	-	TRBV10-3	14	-	CAIRPTSATDTQYF	TGTGCCATCAGGCCGACTAGTGCCACAGATACGCAGTATTTT
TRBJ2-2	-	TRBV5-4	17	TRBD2	CASSFSPSGGDTGELFF	TGTGCCAGCAGCTTTTCGCCTAGCGGGGGGGACACCGGGGAGCTGTTTTTT